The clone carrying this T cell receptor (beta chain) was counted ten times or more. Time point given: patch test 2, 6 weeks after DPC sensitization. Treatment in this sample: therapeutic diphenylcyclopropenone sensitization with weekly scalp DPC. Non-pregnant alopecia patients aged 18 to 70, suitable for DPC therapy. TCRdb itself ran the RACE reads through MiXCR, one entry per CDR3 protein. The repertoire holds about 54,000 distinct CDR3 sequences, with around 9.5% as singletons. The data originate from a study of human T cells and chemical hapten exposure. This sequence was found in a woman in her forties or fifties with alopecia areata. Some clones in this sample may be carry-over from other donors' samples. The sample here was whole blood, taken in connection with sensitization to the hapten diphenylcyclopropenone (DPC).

CDR3 in amino acids: CASVKTGNQPQHF. DNA of the CDR3: TGTGCCAGCGTTAAGACAGGTAATCAGCCCCAGCATTTT. V gene TRBV7-9 combines with J gene TRBJ1-5; D possibly corresponds to TRBD1 (6 bases). Germline V gene data show CDR1 as SEHNR and CDR2 as FQNEAQ (reference sequence). The CDR3 is 13 residues long. V lost 8 bases and J 4 bases, leaving 12 bases between the germline ends.